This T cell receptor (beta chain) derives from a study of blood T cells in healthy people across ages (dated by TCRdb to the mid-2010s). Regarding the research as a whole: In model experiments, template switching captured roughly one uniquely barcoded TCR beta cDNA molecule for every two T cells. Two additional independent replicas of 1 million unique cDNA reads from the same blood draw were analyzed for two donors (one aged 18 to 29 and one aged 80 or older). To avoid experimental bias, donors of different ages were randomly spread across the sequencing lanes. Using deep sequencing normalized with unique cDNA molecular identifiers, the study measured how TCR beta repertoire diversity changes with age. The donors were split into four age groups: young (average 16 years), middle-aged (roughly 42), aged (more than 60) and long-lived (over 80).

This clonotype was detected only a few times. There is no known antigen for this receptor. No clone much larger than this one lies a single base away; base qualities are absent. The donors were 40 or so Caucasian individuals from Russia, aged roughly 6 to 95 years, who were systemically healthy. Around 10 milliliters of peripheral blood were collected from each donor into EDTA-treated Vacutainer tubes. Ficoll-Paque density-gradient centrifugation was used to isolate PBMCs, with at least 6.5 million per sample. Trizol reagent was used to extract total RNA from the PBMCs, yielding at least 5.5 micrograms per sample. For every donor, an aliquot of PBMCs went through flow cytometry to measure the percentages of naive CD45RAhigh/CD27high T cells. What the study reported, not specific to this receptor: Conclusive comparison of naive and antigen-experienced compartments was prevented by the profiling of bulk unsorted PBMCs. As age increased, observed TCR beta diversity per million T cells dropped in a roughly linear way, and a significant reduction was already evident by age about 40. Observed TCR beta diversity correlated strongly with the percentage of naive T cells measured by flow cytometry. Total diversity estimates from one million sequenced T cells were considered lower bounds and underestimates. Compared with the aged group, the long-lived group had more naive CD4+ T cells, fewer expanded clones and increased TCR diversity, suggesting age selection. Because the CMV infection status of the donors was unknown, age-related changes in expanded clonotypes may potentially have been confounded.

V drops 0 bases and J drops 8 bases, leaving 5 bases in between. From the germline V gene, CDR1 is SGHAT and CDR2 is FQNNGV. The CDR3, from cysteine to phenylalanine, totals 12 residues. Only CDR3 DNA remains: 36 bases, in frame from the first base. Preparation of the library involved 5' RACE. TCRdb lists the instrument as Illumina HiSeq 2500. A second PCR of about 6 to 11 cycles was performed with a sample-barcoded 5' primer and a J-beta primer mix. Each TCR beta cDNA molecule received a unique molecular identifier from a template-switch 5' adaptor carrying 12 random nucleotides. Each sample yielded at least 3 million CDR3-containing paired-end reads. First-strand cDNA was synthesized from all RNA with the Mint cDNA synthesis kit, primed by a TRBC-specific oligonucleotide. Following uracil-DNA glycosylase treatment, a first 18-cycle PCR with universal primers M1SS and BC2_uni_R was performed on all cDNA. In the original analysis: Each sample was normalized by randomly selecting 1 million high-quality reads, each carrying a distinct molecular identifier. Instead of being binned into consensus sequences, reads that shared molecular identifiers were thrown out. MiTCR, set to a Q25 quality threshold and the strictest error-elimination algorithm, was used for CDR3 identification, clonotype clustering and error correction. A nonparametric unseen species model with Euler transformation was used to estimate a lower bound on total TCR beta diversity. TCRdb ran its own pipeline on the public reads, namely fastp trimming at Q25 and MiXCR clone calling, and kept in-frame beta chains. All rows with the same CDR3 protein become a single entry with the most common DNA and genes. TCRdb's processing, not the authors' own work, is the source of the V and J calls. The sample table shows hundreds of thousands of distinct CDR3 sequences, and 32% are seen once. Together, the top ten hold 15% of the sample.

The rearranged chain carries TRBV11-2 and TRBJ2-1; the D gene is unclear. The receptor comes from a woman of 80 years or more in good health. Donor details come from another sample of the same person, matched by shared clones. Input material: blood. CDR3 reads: CASSLELDEQFF. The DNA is TGTGCCAGCAGCTTAGAACTCGATGAGCAGTTCTTC. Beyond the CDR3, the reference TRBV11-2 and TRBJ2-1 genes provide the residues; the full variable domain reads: EAGVAQSPRYKIIEKRQSVAFWCNPISGHATLYWYQQILGQGPKLLIQFQNNGVVDDSQLPKDRFSAERLKGVDSTLKIQPAKLEDSAVYLCASSLELDEQFFGPGTRLTVL.